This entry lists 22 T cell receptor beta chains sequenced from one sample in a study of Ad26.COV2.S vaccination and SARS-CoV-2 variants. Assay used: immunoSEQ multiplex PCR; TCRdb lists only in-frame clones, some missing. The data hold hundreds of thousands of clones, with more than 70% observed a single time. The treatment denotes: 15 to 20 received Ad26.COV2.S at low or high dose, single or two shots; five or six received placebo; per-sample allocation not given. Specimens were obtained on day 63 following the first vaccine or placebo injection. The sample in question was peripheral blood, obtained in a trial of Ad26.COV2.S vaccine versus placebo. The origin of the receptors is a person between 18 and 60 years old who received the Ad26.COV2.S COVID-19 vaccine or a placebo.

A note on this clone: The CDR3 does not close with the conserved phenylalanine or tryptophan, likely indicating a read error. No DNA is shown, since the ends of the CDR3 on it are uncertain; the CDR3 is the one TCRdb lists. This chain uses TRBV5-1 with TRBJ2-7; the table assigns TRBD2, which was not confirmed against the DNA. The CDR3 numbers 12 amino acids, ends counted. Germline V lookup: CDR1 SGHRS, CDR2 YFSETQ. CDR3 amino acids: CASSLTLAGPLK.

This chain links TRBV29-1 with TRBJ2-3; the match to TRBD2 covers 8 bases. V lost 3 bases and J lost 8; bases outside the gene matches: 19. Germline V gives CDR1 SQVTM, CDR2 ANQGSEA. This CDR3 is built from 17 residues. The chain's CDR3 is CSVDPEREKAPGGTQYF. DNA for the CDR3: TGCAGCGTTGATCCGGAGCGGGAGAAGGCCCCTGGGGGTACGCAGTATTTT.

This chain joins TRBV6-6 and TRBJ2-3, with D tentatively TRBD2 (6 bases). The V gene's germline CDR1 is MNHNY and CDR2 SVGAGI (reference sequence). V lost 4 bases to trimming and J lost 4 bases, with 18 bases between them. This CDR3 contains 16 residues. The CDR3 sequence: CASSSAWSSGADTQYF. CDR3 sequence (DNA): TGTGCCAGCAGTTCTGCGTGGAGTAGCGGCGCAGATACGCAGTATTTT.

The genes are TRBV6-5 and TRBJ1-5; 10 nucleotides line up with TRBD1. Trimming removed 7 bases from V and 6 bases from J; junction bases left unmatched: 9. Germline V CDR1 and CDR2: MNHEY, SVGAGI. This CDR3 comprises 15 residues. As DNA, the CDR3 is TGTGCCAGCAATACTCCGGGACAGGGGCCTCAGCCCCAGCATTTT. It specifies CASNTPGQGPQPQHF.

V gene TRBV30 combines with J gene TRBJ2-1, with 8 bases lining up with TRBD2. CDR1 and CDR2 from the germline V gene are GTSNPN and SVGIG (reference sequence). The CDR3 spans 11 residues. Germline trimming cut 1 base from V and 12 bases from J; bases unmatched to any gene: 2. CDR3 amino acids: CAWSERELQFF. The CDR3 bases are TGTGCCTGGAGTGAGCGGGAGTTGCAGTTCTTC.

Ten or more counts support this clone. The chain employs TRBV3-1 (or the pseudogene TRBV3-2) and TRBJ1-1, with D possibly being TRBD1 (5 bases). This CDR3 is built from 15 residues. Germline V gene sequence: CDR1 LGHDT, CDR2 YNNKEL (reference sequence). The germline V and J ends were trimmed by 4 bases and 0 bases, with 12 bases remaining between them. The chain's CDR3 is CASSPRTRLNTEAFF. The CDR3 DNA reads TGTGCCAGCAGCCCTCGGACACGATTGAACACTGAAGCTTTCTTT.

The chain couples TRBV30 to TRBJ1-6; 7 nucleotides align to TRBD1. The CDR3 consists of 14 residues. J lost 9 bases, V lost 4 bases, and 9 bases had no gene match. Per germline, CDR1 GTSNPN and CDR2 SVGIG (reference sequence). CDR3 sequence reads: CAWIKQGLSSPLHF. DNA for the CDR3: TGTGCCTGGATCAAACAGGGGCTGAGTTCACCCCTCCACTTT.

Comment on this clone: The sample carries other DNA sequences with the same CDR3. The CDR3 region has the DNA TGTGCCAGCAGTTTAGGGGGGGGCGGCAATCAGCCCCAGCATTTT. Its protein is CASSLGGGGNQPQHF. This chain uses TRBV27 with TRBJ1-5, with D possibly TRBD1 on 6 matching bases. CDR1 MNHEY and CDR2 SMNVEV come from the germline V gene (reference sequence). V was shortened by 2 bases and J by 2 bases, with 10 bases between the two germline ends. CDR3 size: 15 residues.

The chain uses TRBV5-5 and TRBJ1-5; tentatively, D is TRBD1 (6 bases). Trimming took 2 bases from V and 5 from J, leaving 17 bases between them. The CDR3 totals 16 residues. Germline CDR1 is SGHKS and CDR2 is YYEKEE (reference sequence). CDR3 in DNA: TGTGCCAGCAGCTTTGGGGGCACAGGGAGGTATCAGCCCCAGCATTTT. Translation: CASSFGGTGRYQPQHF.

The CDR3 DNA is TGTGCCAGCTCACCCCCTTCGGGTAGGGGTCGGAACACTGAAGCTTTCTTT. It is translated as CASSPPSGRGRNTEAFF. The chain couples TRBV18 to TRBJ1-1, with D possibly being TRBD1 (5 bases). This CDR3 is built from 17 residues. V lost 3 bases and J 1 base, leaving 18 bases between the germline ends. CDR1 KGHSH and CDR2 LQKENI come from the germline V gene.

Here the CDR3 reads CASSYSVMSSYNEQFF. Written as DNA, the CDR3 is TGTGCCAGCAGTTACTCGGTTATGAGCTCCTACAATGAGCAGTTCTTC. This rearrangement joins TRBV6-5 to TRBJ2-1; D remains unclear. Between the trimmed V and J ends, which lost 0 bases and 0 bases, there was a span of 9 bases. The CDR3 spans 16 residues. Per germline, CDR1 MNHEY and CDR2 SVGAGI.

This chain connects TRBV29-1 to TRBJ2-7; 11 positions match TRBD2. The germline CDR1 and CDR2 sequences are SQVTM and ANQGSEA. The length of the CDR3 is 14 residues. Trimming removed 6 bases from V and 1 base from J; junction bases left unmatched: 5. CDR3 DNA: TGCAGCGTACTAGCGGGAGTTGGGTCCTACGAGCAGTACTTC. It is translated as CSVLAGVGSYEQYF.

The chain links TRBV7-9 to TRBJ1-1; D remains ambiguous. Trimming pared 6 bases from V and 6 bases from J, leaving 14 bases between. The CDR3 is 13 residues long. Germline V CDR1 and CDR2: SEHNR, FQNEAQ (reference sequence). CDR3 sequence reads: CASRVEYSPEAFF. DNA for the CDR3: TGTGCCAGCAGGGTGGAGTATTCCCCTGAAGCTTTCTTT.

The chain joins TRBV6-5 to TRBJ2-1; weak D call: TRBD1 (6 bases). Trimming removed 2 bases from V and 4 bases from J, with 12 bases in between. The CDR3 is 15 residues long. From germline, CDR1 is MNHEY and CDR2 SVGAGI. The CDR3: CASSYGGGGYNEQFF. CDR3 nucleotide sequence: TGTGCCAGCAGTTACGGGGGCGGCGGTTACAATGAGCAGTTCTTC.

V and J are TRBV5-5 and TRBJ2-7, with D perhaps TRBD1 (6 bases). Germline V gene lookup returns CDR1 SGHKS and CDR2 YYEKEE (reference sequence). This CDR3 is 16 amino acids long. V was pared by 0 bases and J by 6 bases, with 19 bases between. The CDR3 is CASSLGHTGSPSEQYF. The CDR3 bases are TGTGCCAGCAGCTTGGGCCACACAGGGAGCCCCAGCGAGCAGTACTTC.

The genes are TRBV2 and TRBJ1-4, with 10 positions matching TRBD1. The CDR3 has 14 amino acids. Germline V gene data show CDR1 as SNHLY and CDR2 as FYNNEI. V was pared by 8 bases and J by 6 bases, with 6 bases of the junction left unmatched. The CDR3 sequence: CASGRTGGDEKLFF. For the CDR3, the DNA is TGTGCCAGCGGAAGGACAGGGGGGGATGAAAAACTGTTTTTT.

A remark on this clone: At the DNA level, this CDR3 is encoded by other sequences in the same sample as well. CDR3 bases: TGTGCCAGTAGTATTGGTCCGACCGGGGAGCTGTTTTTT. It yields the protein CASSIGPTGELFF. V usage is TRBV19 and J usage is TRBJ2-2; the D is unclear. CDR1 is LNHDA, CDR2 SQIVND, per germline (reference sequence). The CDR3 runs to 13 residues. V lost 3 bases and J lost 5, with 7 bases in between.

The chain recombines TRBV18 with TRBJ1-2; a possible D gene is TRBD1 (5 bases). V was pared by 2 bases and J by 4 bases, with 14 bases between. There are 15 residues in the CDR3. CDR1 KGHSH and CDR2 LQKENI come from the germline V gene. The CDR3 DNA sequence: TGTGCCAGCTCACCAGACGGCATTGGGGGCTATGGCTACACCTTC. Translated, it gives CASSPDGIGGYGYTF.

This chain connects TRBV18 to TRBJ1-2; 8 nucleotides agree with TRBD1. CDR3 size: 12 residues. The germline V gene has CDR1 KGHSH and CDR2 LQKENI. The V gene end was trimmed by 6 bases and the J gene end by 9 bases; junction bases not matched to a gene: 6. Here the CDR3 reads CASSPGQESYTF. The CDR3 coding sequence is TGTGCCAGCTCGCCGGGACAGGAGAGCTACACCTTC.

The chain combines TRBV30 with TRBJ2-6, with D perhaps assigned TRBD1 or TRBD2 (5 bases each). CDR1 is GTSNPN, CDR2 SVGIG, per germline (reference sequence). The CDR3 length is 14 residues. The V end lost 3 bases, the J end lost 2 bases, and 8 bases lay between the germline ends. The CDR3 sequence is CAWRGTAGANVLTF. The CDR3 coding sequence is TGTGCCTGGAGGGGGACGGCTGGGGCCAACGTCCTGACTTTC.

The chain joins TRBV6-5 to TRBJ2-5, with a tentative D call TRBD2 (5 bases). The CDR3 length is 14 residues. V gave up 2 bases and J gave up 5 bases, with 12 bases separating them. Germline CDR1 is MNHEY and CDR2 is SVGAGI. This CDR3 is CASSYGRRTETQYF. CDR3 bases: TGTGCCAGCAGTTACGGACGGAGGACGGAGACCCAGTACTTC.

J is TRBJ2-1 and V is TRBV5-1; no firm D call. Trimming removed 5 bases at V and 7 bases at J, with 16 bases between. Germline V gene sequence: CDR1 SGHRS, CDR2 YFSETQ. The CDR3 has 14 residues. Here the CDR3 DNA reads TGCGCCAGCAGGAGAGGCGGAGAGGCGAATGAGCAGTTCTTC. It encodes CASRRGGEANEQFF.